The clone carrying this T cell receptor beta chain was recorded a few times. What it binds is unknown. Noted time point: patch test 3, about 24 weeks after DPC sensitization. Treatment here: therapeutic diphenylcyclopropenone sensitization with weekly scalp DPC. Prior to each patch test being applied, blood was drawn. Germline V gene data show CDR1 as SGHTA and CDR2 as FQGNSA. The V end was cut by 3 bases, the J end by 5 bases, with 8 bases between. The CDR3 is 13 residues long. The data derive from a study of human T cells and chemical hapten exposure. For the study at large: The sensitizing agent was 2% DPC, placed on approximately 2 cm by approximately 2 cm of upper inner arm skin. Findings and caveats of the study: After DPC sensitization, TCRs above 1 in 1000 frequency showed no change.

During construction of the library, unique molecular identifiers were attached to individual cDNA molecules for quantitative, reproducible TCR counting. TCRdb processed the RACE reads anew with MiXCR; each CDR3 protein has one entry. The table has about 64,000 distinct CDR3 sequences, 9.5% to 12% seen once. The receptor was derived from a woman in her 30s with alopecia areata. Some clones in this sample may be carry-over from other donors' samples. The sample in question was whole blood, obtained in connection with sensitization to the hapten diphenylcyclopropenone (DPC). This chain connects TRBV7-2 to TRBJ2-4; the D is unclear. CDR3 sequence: CASSFRRENIQYF. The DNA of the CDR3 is TGTGCCAGCAGCTTCCGACGGGAAAACATTCAGTACTTC.